This passage covers 31 T cell receptor beta chains from one sample sequenced in a study of blood T cells in healthy people across ages. Alongside a J-beta primer mix, a sample-barcoded 5' primer served in a second PCR lasting roughly 6 to 11 cycles. A single record per CDR3 protein comes from TCRdb applying MiXCR to the 5' RACE reads. The repertoire holds around 1,000,000 distinct CDR3 sequences, with 20% to 25% as singletons. These data are also associated with another study on T cells of mothers and their children.

The sample was blood. These receptors all stem from a girl aged 2-9 years in good health.

This clonotype was seen more than once but under ten times. V gene TRBV4-1 combines with J gene TRBJ2-1; weak D call: TRBD1 (6 bases). This CDR3 comprises 14 residues. V was cut by 0 bases and J by 9 bases, with 12 bases left in between. Germline assignment: CDR1 MGHRA and CDR2 YSYEKL. CDR3 nucleotides: TGCGCCAGCAGCCAAGATAGGGGGTGGGGTGAGCAGTTCTTC. Protein product: CASSQDRGWGEQFF.

This clonotype has only a few counts. The J gene is TRBJ2-5, the V gene TRBV29-1, with 10 bases aligning to TRBD1. The DNA end is more similar to TRBJ2-1, so the J call may be wrong. CDR1 and CDR2 (germline): SQVTM, ANQGSEA. The length of the CDR3 is 16 residues. The CDR3 is CSSVPPGTGEVNEQFF. CDR3 sequence (DNA): TGCAGCTCTGTCCCCCCCGGGACAGGGGAGGTCAATGAGCAGTTCTTC.

The rearrangement joins TRBV3-1 to TRBJ2-2; D not resolved. CDR1 is LGHDT and CDR2 is YNNKEL in the germline V gene (reference sequence). The CDR3 length is 16 residues. The ends were cut back, 0 bases at V and 7 bases at J, with 15 bases in the middle. This CDR3 is CASSQDTSALDGELFF. In nucleotides, the CDR3 is TGTGCCAGCAGCCAAGACACCTCCGCCCTGGACGGGGAGCTGTTTTTT.

This clonotype came up a few times. The V gene is TRBV7-8, the J gene TRBJ2-3, with a tentative D call TRBD2 (6 bases). The germline gives CDR1 SGHVS, CDR2 FQNEAQ. The CDR3 is 15 amino acids. Trimming cost V 4 bases and J 1 base, with 12 bases left between them. The CDR3 loop reads CASSSPGGGTDTQYF. The CDR3 DNA reads as TGTGCCAGCAGCTCCCCAGGCGGGGGCACAGATACGCAGTATTTT.

This clonotype was counted only a few times. The rearrangement uses TRBV5-1 and TRBJ2-5; D might be TRBD1 or TRBD2, each matching 5 bases. The closer fit of TRBJ2-7 to the DNA end suggests the J call may be wrong. The CDR3 loop spans 16 amino acids. CDR1 and CDR2 from the germline V gene are SGHRS and YFSETQ. The CDR3 is CASSPGTTGRTYEQYF. The CDR3 DNA follows: TGCGCCAGCAGCCCAGGGACCACGGGCCGCACCTACGAGCAGTACTTC.

The chain couples TRBV7-2 to TRBJ2-1, with TRBD2 matching over 7 bases. V shed 5 bases and J 8 bases; nucleotides not matched to a gene: 6. The CDR3 covers 13 residues. Germline assignment: CDR1 SGHTA and CDR2 FQGNSA. In nucleotides, the CDR3 is TGTGCCAGCAGCCTCTACAGCGGGGATGAGCAGTTCTTC. It yields the protein CASSLYSGDEQFF.

A few counts support this clonotype. CDR3 nucleotides: TGCGCCAGCAGCGACATTTTTCAGGGAAACACCTACGAGCAGTACTTC. Protein: CASSDIFQGNTYEQYF. The rearrangement uses TRBV4-1 and TRBJ2-7; the D gene is possibly TRBD1 (5 bases). This CDR3 region has 16 residues. The germline gives CDR1 MGHRA, CDR2 YSYEKL. Trimming shortened V by 5 bases and J by 2 bases, and 19 bases separated the two germline ends.

The rearrangement uses TRBV5-1 and TRBJ2-1; 8 bases agree with TRBD2. After removal of 4 bases from V and 15 bases from J, the junction contained 21 bases not matched to a gene. The germline V gene encodes CDR1 SGHRS and CDR2 YFSETQ. The CDR3 is made up of 16 amino acids. CDR3 nucleotide sequence: TGCGCCAGCAGCCCTACAGGCGGACTAGCCTCTGAGGGGCGGTTCTTC. The encoded protein is CASSPTGGLASEGRFF.

This clonotype was seen a few times. This chain links TRBV6-2 or TRBV6-3 with TRBJ2-1; D possibly corresponds to TRBD2 (5 bases). The J call may be faulty, since TRBJ2-7 better matches the DNA end. This CDR3 contains 13 residues. Looked up from germline, CDR1 is MNHEY and CDR2 is SVGEGT. The CDR3 loop reads CASSHPGEWEQYF. The CDR3, as DNA: TGTGCCAGCAGCCACCCTGGGGAGTGGGAGCAGTACTTC.

The sample holds a few counts of this clonotype. CDR3 region: CASSVGDGRPEQYF. CDR3 DNA: TGTGCCAGCAGCGTAGGGGACGGACGTCCCGAGCAGTACTTC. V usage is TRBV9 and J usage is TRBJ2-7, with D perhaps given as TRBD1 or TRBD2 (5 bases each). The CDR3 consists of 14 residues. With 0 bases removed from V and 6 bases from J, the gap between germline ends came to 13 bases. Germline V gives CDR1 SGDLS, CDR2 YYNGEE.

This clonotype was counted a few times. The chain links TRBV29-1 to TRBJ2-5; 8 nucleotides line up with TRBD1. Judging by the DNA end, TRBJ2-7 fits better; the J call may be wrong. CDR1 is SQVTM, CDR2 ANQGSEA, per germline. The CDR3 consists of 15 residues. CDR3 DNA sequence: TGCAGCGTTGAAGATCCCGGACAGGGACACTACGAGCAGTACTTC. The encoded protein is CSVEDPGQGHYEQYF.

This rearrangement joins TRBV12-3 or TRBV12-4 to TRBJ2-5; perhaps TRBD1 as D (6 bases). Trimming removed 5 bases from V and 1 base from J, with 20 bases in between. The CDR3 totals 17 residues. The CDR3 DNA is TGTGCCAGCAGTCAAAACCAAGCCCGGGACACCCAAGAGACCCAGTACTTC. Amino acids: CASSQNQARDTQETQYF.

This clonotype was observed a few times. V usage is TRBV6-1 and J usage is TRBJ2-6; D is unresolved. The CDR3 runs to 14 residues. Trimming removed 7 bases from V and 2 bases from J, with 9 bases in between. CDR1 is MNHNS, CDR2 SASEGT, per germline. The CDR3 DNA sequence: TGTGCCAGCACATTCGAAGCTGGGGCCAACGTCCTGACTTTC. This translates into CASTFEAGANVLTF.

The chain employs TRBV29-1 and TRBJ2-3; 13 bases match TRBD2. Per germline, CDR1 SQVTM and CDR2 ANQGSEA. This CDR3 region has 14 residues. Germline trimming cut 6 bases from V and 2 bases from J; bases unmatched to any gene: 2. CDR3 in amino acids: CSVGLAGTTDTQYF. In DNA, the CDR3 is TGCAGCGTGGGACTAGCGGGAACCACAGATACGCAGTATTTT.

The chain links TRBV5-6 to TRBJ2-5; D might be TRBD1 or TRBD2, each matching 5 bases. CDR1 SGHDT and CDR2 YYEEEE come from the germline V gene. This CDR3 comprises 15 residues. V lost 3 bases and J 3 bases, leaving 15 bases between the germline ends. The CDR3 reads CASSWEGELEETQYF. In DNA form, the CDR3 reads TGTGCCAGCAGCTGGGAAGGGGAGCTCGAAGAGACCCAGTACTTC.

This clonotype was picked up a small number of times. The V call is TRBV27, the J call TRBJ2-1, with D hard to call. CDR1 is MNHEY and CDR2 is SMNVEV in the germline V gene (reference sequence). The V and J ends lost 5 bases and 5 bases respectively, with 10 bases between them. This CDR3 is built from 13 residues. CDR3 in DNA: TGTGCCAGCAGTCCCCTCTTGGACAATGAGCAGTTCTTC. It encodes CASSPLLDNEQFF.

This clonotype was detected only once. The chain links TRBV19 to TRBJ2-5; 7 bases agree with TRBD2. CDR1 is LNHDA, CDR2 SQIVND, per germline (reference sequence). CDR3 length: 15 residues. Losses at the gene ends were 5 bases for V and 2 bases for J; bases not matched to a gene: 8. CDR3 protein: CASSGTREAQETQYF. For the CDR3, the DNA is TGTGCCAGTAGTGGTACCCGGGAGGCTCAAGAGACCCAGTACTTC.

The table lists this clonotype with a count of one. V is TRBV24-1 and J is TRBJ2-2, with a tentative D call TRBD1 (5 bases). Trimming took 3 bases from V and 1 from J, leaving 14 bases between them. The germline V gene encodes CDR1 KGHDR and CDR2 SFDVKD. This CDR3 comprises 17 residues. The CDR3: CATSDAATALNTGELFF. The CDR3 nucleotides are TGTGCCACCAGTGATGCGGCGACAGCCCTGAACACCGGGGAGCTGTTTTTT.

This clonotype was counted between two and nine times. As DNA, the CDR3 is TGTGCCAGCAGCCCGGTCGGGGATTTCCACGAGCAGTACTTC. Residues: CASSPVGDFHEQYF. The chain employs TRBV3-1 and TRBJ2-5; possible D gene TRBD2, 5 bases. The J call may be in error: the DNA end matches TRBJ2-7 better. CDR3 length: 14 amino acids. Germline CDR1 and CDR2: LGHDT and YNNKEL (reference sequence).

The rearrangement uses TRBV3-1 and TRBJ1-2, with TRBD1 matching over 10 bases. Germline assignment: CDR1 LGHDT and CDR2 YNNKEL (reference sequence). After removal of 4 bases from V and 6 bases from J, the junction contained 5 bases not matched to a gene. CDR3 length: 14 amino acids. In DNA form, the CDR3 reads TGTGCCAGCAGCCCCGGACAGGGGGTAGATGGCTACACCTTC. Translated, it gives CASSPGQGVDGYTF.

This rearrangement joins TRBV18 to TRBJ2-4; D is possibly TRBD1 or TRBD2 (5 bases each). The V and J ends lost 2 bases and 9 bases respectively, with 23 bases between them. The V gene's germline CDR1 is KGHSH and CDR2 LQKENI. This CDR3 is 17 amino acids long. The CDR3 nucleotides are TGTGCCAGCTCACCAAATCGGGGCTCCGGTGAAATTAGCATTCAGTACTTC. Translated, it gives CASSPNRGSGEISIQYF.

V and J are TRBV12-3 or TRBV12-4 and TRBJ2-4; D is possibly TRBD1 (5 bases). The CDR3 sequence is 13 residues long. V was shortened by 6 bases and J by 7 bases, with 13 bases between the two germline ends. The CDR3 nucleotides read TGTGCCAGCAGACCTACAGGCAAGAACATTCAGTACTTC. Amino acids: CASRPTGKNIQYF.

The rearrangement links TRBV11-2 to TRBJ2-5, with 7 bases lining up with TRBD2. The germline V gene encodes CDR1 SGHAT and CDR2 FQNNGV. The CDR3 is 15 residues long. V was pared by 4 bases and J by 1 base, with 6 bases of the junction left unmatched. The CDR3 loop reads CASSSVAGTQETQYF. The CDR3 DNA reads as TGTGCCAGCAGCTCGGTAGCGGGTACCCAAGAGACCCAGTACTTC.

The J gene is TRBJ1-1, the V gene TRBV29-1, with unresolved D. The CDR3 contains 12 residues. From germline, CDR1 is SQVTM and CDR2 ANQGSEA. V shed 6 bases and J shed 7 bases, with 15 bases lying between them. CDR3 bases: TGCAGCGTCCAGGACGGACGGAATGAAGCTTTCTTT. Translated, it gives CSVQDGRNEAFF.

The genes are TRBV7-2 and TRBJ2-1; the D gene could be TRBD1 or TRBD2 (5 bases each). CDR1 SGHTA and CDR2 FQGNSA come from the germline V gene. V lost 2 bases, J lost 4 bases, and 12 bases lay in between. The CDR3 runs 15 residues. The CDR3 nucleotides are TGTGCCAGCAGCTTATTCTGGGACGGTTACAATGAGCAGTTCTTC. It is translated as CASSLFWDGYNEQFF. Full variable domain (remainder filled in from reference TRBV7-2 and TRBJ2-1): GAGVSQSPSNKVTEKGKDVELRCDPISGHTALYWYRQSLGQGLEFLIYFQGNSAPDKSGLPSDRFSAERTGGSVSTLTIQRTQQEDSAVYLCASSLFWDGYNEQFFGPGTRLTVL.

This clonotype was seen only a few times. V usage is TRBV5-1 and J usage is TRBJ1-2; unclear D gene. Germline lookup yields CDR1 SGHRS and CDR2 YFSETQ. V shed 2 bases and J shed 5 bases, with 19 bases lying between them. There are 16 residues in the CDR3. The CDR3 here is CASSFWYGLGQYGYTF. Here the CDR3 DNA reads TGCGCCAGCAGCTTTTGGTATGGGCTCGGGCAATATGGCTACACCTTC.

This clonotype was found a few times. This chain connects TRBV7-9 to TRBJ2-5; 7 positions match TRBD1. V dropped 5 bases and J dropped 10; count of bases not matched to a gene: 13. CDR3 length: 14 amino acids. CDR1 SEHNR and CDR2 FQNEAQ come from the germline V gene (reference sequence). Here the CDR3 reads CASSVRQGVRYQYF. The CDR3 DNA sequence: TGTGCCAGCAGCGTACGACAGGGAGTACGGTACCAGTACTTC.

This chain uses TRBV7-9 with TRBJ1-4; D is undetermined. V gave up 5 bases and J gave up 7 bases, with 11 bases separating them. This CDR3 has 13 amino acids. CDR1 is SEHNR and CDR2 is FQNEAQ in the germline V gene (reference sequence). The CDR3 spells CASSAGGPEKLFF. The CDR3 nucleotides read TGTGCCAGCAGCGCTGGAGGTCCTGAAAAACTGTTTTTT.

This clonotype has a handful of counts. The V call is TRBV29-1, the J call TRBJ2-5; possible D gene TRBD1, 6 bases. The CDR3 is made up of 12 amino acids. Germline loops: CDR1 SQVTM, CDR2 ANQGSEA. Trimming shortened V by 8 bases and J by 4 bases, and 14 bases separated the two germline ends. The CDR3 nucleotides read TGCAGCAGCAGGGGTGTTTTAGAGACCCAGTACTTC. The encoded protein is CSSRGVLETQYF.

With respect to this clonotype: One end of the junction is discordant with germline, which a read error may explain. The chain recombines TRBV12-3 or TRBV12-4 with TRBJ2-4; D might be TRBD2 (6 bases). This CDR3 spans 15 amino acids. The DNA of the CDR3 is TGTGCCAGCAGTTATACGGAGGGGAATGATTGGATTCACTACTTC. Its translation: CASSYTEGNDWIHYF.

There are a few counts of this clonotype. This sequence joins TRBV7-8 and TRBJ2-5; D not resolved. The germline V and J ends were trimmed by 5 bases and 13 bases, with 17 bases remaining between them. The CDR3 runs 12 residues. CDR1 and CDR2 from the germline V gene are SGHVS and FQNEAQ. CDR3 amino acids: CASSAELHTAYF. The CDR3 coding sequence is TGTGCCAGCAGCGCAGAACTGCACACGGCGTACTTC.